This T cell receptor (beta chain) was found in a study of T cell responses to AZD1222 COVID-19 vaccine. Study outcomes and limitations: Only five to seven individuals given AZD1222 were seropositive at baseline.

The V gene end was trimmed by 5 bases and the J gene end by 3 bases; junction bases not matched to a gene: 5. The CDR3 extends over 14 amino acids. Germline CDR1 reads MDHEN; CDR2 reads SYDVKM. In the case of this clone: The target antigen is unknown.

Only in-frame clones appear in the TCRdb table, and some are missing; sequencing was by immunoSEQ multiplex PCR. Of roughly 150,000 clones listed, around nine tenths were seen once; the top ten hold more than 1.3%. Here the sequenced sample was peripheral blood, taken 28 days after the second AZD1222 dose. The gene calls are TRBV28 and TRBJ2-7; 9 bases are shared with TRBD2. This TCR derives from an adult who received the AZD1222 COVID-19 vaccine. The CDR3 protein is CASSASGKGYEQYF. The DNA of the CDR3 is TGTGCCAGCAGTGCTAGCGGGAAGGGCTACGAGCAGTACTTC.